Here is one T cell receptor beta chain with its context. Its antigen is unknown. This entry belongs to a study of T cells expressing NK-cell markers. General study findings and limits: Topping the CD3+CD56-NKG2C+ fraction as well were these clonotypes, in a few donors. NKG2C+ dominant clonotypes from 6 or 7 donors made up about 1.0-7.5% of CD8+ T cells.

This CDR3 is 13 amino acids long. Germline lookup yields CDR1 SGHRS and CDR2 YFSETQ. TCRdb re-called the 5' RACE reads, yielding one record per CDR3 amino acid sequence without DNA. This sample lists some 440,000 distinct CDR3 sequences; its ten largest clones have about 1.5%. The source is a woman aged 50 to 60 in good health. Sequenced material: blood T cells: a sorted CD56 or NKG2C T cell subset, CD4+ or CD8+ T cells, or bulk PBMC T cells (not recorded which). This sequence joins TRBV5-1 and TRBJ2-2. The CDR3 reads CASSLYVTGELFF. Filled out from reference TRBV5-1 and TRBJ2-2, the complete variable domain reads KAGVTQTPRYLIKTRGQQVTLSCSPISGHRSVSWYQQTPGQGLQFLFEYFSETQRNKGNFPGRFSGRQFSNSRSEMNVSTLELGDSALYLCASSLYVTGELFFGEGSRLTVL.